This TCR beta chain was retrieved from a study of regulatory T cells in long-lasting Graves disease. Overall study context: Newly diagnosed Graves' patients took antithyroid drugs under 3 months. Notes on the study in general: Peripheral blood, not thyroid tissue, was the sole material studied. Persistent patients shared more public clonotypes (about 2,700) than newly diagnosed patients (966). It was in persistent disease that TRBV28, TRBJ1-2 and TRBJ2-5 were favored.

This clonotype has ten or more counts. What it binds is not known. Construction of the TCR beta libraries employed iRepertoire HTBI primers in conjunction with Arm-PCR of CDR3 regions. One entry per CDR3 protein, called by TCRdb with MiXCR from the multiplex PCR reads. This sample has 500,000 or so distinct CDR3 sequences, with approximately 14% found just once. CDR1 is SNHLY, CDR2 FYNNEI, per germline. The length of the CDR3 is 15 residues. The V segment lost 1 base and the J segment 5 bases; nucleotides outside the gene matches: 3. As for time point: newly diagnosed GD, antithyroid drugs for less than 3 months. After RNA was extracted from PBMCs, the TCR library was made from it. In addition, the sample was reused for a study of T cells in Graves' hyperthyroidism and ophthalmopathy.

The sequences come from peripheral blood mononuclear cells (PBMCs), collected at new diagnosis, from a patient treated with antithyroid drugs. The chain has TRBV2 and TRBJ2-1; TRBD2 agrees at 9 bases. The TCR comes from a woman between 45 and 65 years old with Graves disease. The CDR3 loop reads CASSEVLAGHNEQFF. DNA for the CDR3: TGTGCCAGCAGTGAAGTACTAGCGGGCCACAATGAGCAGTTCTTC.